Listed below are T cell receptor beta chains from one sample, sequenced in a study of blood T cell repertoires in COVID-19. The method was immunoSEQ multiplex PCR; TCRdb's version includes in-frame clones alone and lacks a portion of them. The table lists some 100,000 clones, around 88% of them singletons. The sequencing input was peripheral blood. The receptors derive from a human donor in a cohort sampled during active COVID-19. Both conserved end residues are trimmed from each CDR3. Each record gives: J gene, V gene, D gene, CDR3 protein. The D gene is left open where the match is weak.

>TRBJ1-5|TRBV19|TRBD1
ASSPEQGNGPQH
>TRBJ2-7|TRBV4-3|TRBD2
ASSQDNPSGGTRSYEQY
>TRBJ1-2|TRBV7-2|TRBD1
ASAGQAANYGYT
>TRBJ1-5|TRBV19|.
ASSINWGPQPQH
>TRBJ2-7|TRBV19|TRBD2
ASSSGLALKVEQY
>TRBJ1-1|TRBV24-1|.
ATSDLPGCRNTEAF
>TRBJ2-4|TRBV11-2|.
ASSLGGQGNIQY
>TRBJ2-3|TRBV10-3|TRBD2
AISVGLEVTDTQY
>TRBJ2-7|TRBV27|TRBD2
ASSFASGRFYEQY
>TRBJ2-1|TRBV11-3|TRBD2
ASSLAGTSGGQNNEQF
>TRBJ2-1|TRBV6-1|TRBD2
ASSEVLAGGPHEQF
>TRBJ2-1|TRBV7-2|.
ASSPTGGTYNEQF
>TRBJ2-2|TRBV7-2|.
ASSPRGGNTGELF
>TRBJ2-5|TRBV3-1/TRBV3-2|.
ASSQVGGVRTRKTQY
>TRBJ2-3|TRBV5-6|TRBD2
ASSTPLAGGASTDTQY
>TRBJ1-1|TRBV19|TRBD1
ASRLQGVAEAF
>TRBJ2-3|TRBV7-2|TRBD2
ASSSRLAGGTDTQY
>TRBJ2-5|TRBV24-1|TRBD1
ATSDSTGNQETQY
>TRBJ1-2|TRBV27|.
ASSLRGGGVYGYT
>TRBJ2-5|TRBV11-3|.
ASSLVQGETQY
>TRBJ1-1|TRBV20-1|.
KGSEAF
>TRBJ2-2|TRBV3-1/TRBV3-2|.
ASSPLQGSGELF
>TRBJ1-2|TRBV7-8|.
ASSLASLSNYGYT
>TRBJ2-3|TRBV14|.
ASSQDRRTQY
>TRBJ1-2|TRBV27|.
ASKIGAGGGYT
>TRBJ1-2|TRBV30|TRBD1
AWLRGTGGST
>TRBJ2-1|TRBV12-3/TRBV12-4|.
ASSFPRGEQF
>TRBJ1-3|TRBV19|.
ASESRTEGFTIY
>TRBJ1-5|TRBV9|.
ASSVGFGGNQPQH
>TRBJ1-1|TRBV19|.
ASSIGATEAF
>TRBJ1-1|TRBV7-2|.
ASSSPGTNTEAF
>TRBJ1-4|TRBV5-6|.
ASLGGANEKLF
>TRBJ2-7|TRBV9|TRBD1
ASSGGQGANEQY
>TRBJ1-3|TRBV15|.
ATSSLRSSGNTIY
>TRBJ2-3|TRBV11-2|TRBD2
ASSPQRGGSDTQY
>TRBJ2-7|TRBV27|TRBD2
ASSLASGATYEQY
>TRBJ2-5|TRBV6-7|.
ASSLRGGQETQY
>TRBJ1-3|TRBV5-1|.
ASSLESVLRGGNTIY
>TRBJ1-6|TRBV6-6|.
ASSNYNSPLH
>TRBJ2-7|TRBV11-3|.
ASSLVAGREQY
>TRBJ2-3|TRBV10-1|TRBD1
ASSESRDRFYSTQY
>TRBJ2-7|TRBV28|.
ASRADRNSYEQY
>TRBJ2-1|TRBV5-1|TRBD2
ASSLLAGDYNEQF
>TRBJ1-2|TRBV19|.
ASSMGARGYT
>TRBJ2-1|TRBV4-1|.
ASSQNSRTGVDEQF
>TRBJ2-5|TRBV7-9|TRBD1
ASSRDRGIKETQY
>TRBJ1-2|TRBV3-1/TRBV3-2|.
ASSQESVGYT
>TRBJ2-2|TRBV9|.
ASSEGAGELF
>TRBJ2-1|TRBV2|.
ASSPGRGLGYNEQF
>TRBJ1-2|TRBV7-2|TRBD1
ASSLSVFGQGDYGYT
>TRBJ2-1|TRBV5-8|.
ASSFSQARFSEQF
>TRBJ1-1|TRBV6-5|.
ASSYRRNTEAF
>TRBJ2-5|TRBV5-6|TRBD2
ASSGGTSGQETQY
>TRBJ1-2|TRBV7-2|.
ASSLLTRNYGYT
>TRBJ1-5|TRBV2|TRBD1
ASRGTGGSNQPQH